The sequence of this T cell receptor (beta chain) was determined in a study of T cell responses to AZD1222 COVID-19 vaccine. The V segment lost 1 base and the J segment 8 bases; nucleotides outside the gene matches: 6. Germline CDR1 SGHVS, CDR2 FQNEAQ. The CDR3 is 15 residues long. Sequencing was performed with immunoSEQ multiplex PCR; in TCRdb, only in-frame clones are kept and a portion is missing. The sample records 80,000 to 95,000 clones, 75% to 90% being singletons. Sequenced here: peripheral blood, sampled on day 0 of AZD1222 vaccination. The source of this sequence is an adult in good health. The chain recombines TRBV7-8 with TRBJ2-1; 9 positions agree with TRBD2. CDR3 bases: TGTGCCAGCAGCTTAGGGGCTAGCGGGGCTGATGAGCAGTTCTTC. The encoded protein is CASSLGASGADEQFF. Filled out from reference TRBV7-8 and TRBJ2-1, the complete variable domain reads GAGVSQSPRYKVAKRGQDVALRCDPISGHVSLFWYQQALGQGPEFLTYFQNEAQLDKSGLPSDRFFAERPEGSVSTLKIQRTQQEDSAVYLCASSLGASGADEQFFGPGTRLTVL.